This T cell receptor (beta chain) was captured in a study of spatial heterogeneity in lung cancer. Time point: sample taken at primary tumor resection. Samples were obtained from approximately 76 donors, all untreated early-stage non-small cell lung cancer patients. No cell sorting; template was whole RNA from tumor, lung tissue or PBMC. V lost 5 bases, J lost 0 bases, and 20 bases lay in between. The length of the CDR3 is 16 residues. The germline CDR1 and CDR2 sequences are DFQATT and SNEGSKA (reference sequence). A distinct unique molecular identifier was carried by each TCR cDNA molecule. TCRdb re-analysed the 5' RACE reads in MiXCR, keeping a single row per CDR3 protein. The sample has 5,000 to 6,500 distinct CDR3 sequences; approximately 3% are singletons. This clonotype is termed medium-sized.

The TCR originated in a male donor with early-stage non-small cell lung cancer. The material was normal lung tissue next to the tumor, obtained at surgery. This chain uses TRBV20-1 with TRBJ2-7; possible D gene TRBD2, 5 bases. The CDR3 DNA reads TGCAGTGCTCCTCCCCCCTCGGGGAGCCACTCCTACGAGCAGTACTTC. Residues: CSAPPPSGSHSYEQYF.